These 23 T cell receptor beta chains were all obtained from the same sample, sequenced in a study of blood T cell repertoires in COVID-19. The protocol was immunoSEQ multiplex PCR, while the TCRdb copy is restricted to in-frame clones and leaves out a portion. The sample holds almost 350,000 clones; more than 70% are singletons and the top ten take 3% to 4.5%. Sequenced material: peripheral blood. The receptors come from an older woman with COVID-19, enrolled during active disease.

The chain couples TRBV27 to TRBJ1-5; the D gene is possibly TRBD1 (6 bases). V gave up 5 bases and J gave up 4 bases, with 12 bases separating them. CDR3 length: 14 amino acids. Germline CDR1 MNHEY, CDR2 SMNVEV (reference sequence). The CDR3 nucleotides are TGTGCCAGCAGTCCCCAGGGGTGGAATCAGCCCCAGCATTTT. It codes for CASSPQGWNQPQHF.

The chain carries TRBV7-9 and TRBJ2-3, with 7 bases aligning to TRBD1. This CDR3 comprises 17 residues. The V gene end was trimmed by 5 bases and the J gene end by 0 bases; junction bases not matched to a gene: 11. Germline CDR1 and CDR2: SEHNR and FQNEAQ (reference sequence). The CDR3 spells CASSQWGTDTSTDTQYF. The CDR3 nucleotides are TGTGCCAGCAGCCAGTGGGGGACAGACACTAGCACAGATACGCAGTATTTT.

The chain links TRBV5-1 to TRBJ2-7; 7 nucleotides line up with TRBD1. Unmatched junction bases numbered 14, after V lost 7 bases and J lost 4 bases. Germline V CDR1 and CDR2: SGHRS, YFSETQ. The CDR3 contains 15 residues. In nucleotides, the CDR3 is TGCGCCAGCGGAACGGACAGGCCGGGCCTTTACGAGCAGTACTTC. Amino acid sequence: CASGTDRPGLYEQYF.

This CDR3 is CASGRGDSNQPQHF. Here the CDR3 DNA reads TGTGCCAGCGGCCGGGGGGACAGCAATCAGCCCCAGCATTTT. The chain joins TRBV28 to TRBJ1-5, with D perhaps matching TRBD1 (5 bases). V lost 8 bases, J lost 1 base, and 12 bases lay in between. The CDR3 loop spans 14 amino acids. The V gene's germline CDR1 is MDHEN and CDR2 SYDVKM.

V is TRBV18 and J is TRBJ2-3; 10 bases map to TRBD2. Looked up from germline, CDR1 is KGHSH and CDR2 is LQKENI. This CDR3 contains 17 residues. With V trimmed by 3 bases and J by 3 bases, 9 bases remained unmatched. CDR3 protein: CASSPRVSGGATDTQYF. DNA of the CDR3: TGTGCCAGCTCACCGCGAGTAAGCGGGGGGGCAACAGATACGCAGTATTTT.

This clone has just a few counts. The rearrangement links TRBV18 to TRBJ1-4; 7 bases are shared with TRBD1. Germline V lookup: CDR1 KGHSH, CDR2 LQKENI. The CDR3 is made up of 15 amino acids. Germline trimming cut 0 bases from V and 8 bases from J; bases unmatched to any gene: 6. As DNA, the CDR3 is TGTGCCAGCTCACCACCCACAGGGGATGGGGAAAAACTGTTTTTT. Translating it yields CASSPPTGDGEKLFF.

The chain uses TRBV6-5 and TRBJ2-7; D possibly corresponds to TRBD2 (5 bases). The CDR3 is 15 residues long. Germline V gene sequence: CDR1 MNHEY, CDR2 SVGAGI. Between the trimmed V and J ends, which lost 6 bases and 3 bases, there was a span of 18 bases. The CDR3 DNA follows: TGTGCCAGCAGCGACGGACTGCATAGTTTCTACGAGCAGTACTTC. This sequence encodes CASSDGLHSFYEQYF.

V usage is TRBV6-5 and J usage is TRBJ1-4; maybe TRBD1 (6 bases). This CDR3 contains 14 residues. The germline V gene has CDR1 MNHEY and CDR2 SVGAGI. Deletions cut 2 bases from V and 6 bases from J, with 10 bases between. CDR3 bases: TGTGCCAGCAGTTACACACAGGGTGATGAAAAACTGTTTTTT. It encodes CASSYTQGDEKLFF.

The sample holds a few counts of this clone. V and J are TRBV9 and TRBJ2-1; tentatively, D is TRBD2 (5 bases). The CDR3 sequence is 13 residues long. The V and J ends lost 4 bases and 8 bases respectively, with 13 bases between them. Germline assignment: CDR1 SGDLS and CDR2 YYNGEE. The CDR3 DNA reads TGTGCCAGCAGCCCCCCGGTGGACTATGAGCAGTTCTTC. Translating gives CASSPPVDYEQFF.

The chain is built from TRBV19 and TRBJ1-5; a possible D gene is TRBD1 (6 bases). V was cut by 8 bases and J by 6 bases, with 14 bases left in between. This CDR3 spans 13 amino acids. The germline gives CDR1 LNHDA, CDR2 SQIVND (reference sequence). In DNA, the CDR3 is TGTGCCAGTGGGGCGGGGGGCGTTCAGCCCCAGCATTTT. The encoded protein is CASGAGGVQPQHF.

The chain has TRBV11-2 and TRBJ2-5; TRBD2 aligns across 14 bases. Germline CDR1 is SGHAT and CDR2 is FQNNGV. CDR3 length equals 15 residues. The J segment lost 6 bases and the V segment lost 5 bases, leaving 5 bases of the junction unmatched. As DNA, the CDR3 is TGTGCCAGCAGCCAGGGACTAGCGGGAGCGAAGACCCAGTACTTC. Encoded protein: CASSQGLAGAKTQYF.

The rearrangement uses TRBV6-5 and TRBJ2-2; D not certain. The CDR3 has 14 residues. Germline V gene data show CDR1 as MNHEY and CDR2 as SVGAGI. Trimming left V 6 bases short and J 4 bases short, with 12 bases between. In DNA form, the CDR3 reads TGTGCCAGCAGGCCTGAAATGAGCACCGGGGAGCTGTTTTTT. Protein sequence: CASRPEMSTGELFF.

CDR3 region: CASSLGGNQGETQYF. CDR3 DNA: TGCGCCAGCAGCTTGGGAGGGAATCAAGGAGAGACCCAGTACTTC. The rearrangement links TRBV5-1 to TRBJ2-5, with D perhaps matching TRBD2 (5 bases). The germline gives CDR1 SGHRS, CDR2 YFSETQ. The CDR3 extends over 15 amino acids. Trimming removed 0 bases from V and 4 bases from J, with 13 bases in between.

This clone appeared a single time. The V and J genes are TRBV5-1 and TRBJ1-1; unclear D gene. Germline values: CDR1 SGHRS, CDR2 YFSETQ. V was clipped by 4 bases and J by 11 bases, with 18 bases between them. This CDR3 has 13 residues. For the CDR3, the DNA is TGCGCCAGCAGCGATGAACGACAACCGCTGGCTTTCTTT. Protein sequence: CASSDERQPLAFF. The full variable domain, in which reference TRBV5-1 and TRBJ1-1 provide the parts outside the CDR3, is KAGVTQTPRYLIKTRGQQVTLSCSPISGHRSVSWYQQTPGQGLQFLFEYFSETQRNKGNFPGRFSGRQFSNSRSEMNVSTLELGDSALYLCASSDERQPLAFFGQGTRLTVV.

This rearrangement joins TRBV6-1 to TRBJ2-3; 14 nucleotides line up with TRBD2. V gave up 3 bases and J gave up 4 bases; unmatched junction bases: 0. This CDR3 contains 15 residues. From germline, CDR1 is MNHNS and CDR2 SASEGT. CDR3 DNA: TGTGCCAGCAGTGAGACTAGCGGGGGGGCAGATACGCAGTATTTT. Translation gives CASSETSGGADTQYF.

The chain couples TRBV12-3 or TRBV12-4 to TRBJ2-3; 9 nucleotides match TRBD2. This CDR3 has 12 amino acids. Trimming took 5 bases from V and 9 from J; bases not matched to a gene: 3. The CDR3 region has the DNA TGTGCCAGCAGTATCGGGACTAGCACGCAGTATTTT. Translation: CASSIGTSTQYF.

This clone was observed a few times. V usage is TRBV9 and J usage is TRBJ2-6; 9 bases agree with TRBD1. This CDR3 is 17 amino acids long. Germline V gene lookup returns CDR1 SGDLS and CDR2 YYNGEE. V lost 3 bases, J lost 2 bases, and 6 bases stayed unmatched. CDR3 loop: CASSGPGQGTGANVLTF. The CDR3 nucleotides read TGTGCCAGCAGCGGTCCAGGACAGGGGACTGGGGCCAACGTCCTGACTTTC.

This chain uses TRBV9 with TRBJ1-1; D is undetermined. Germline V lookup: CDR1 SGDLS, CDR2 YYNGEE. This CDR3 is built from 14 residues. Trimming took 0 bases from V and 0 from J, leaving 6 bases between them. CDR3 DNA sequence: TGTGCCAGCAGCGTAGCTCTATTGAACACTGAAGCTTTCTTT. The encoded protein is CASSVALLNTEAFF.

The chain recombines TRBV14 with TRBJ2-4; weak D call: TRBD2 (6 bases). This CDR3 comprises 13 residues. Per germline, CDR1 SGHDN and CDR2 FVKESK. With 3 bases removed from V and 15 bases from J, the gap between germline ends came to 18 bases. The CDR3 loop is CASSHAGTPVGYF. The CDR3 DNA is TGTGCCAGCAGCCATGCCGGGACTCCAGTGGGGTACTTC.

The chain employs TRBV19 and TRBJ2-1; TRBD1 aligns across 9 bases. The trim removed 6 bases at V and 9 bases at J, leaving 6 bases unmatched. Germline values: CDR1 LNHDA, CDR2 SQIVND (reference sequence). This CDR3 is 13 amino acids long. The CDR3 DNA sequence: TGTGCCAGTAGCAACACAGGGGGCGGTGAGCAGTTCTTC. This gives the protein CASSNTGGGEQFF.

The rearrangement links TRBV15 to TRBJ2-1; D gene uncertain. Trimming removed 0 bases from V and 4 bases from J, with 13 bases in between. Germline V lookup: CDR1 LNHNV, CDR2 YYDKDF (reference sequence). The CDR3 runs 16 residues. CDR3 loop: CATSRDSVDIYNEQFF. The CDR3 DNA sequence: TGTGCCACCAGCAGAGATAGTGTAGATATTTACAATGAGCAGTTCTTC.

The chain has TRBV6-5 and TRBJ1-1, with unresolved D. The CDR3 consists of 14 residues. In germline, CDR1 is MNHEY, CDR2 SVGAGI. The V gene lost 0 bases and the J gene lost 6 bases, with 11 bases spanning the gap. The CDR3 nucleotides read TGTGCCAGCAGTTACTCGCCGGGAGCCCCTGAAGCTTTCTTT. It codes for CASSYSPGAPEAFF.

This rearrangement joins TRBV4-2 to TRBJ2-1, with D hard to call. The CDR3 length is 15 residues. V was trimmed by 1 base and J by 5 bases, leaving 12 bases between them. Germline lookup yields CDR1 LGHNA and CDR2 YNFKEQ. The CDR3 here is CASSQVRQFNNEQFF. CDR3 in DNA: TGTGCCAGCAGCCAAGTTCGTCAGTTCAACAATGAGCAGTTCTTC.